The source of this TCR beta chain is a study of beta chain features in type 1 diabetes. Study overall: Healthy donors and patients had similar age, gender and cell yields.

From germline, CDR1 is SQVTM and CDR2 ANQGSEA. Trimming at V came to 7 bases and at J to 4 bases, leaving 8 bases not matched to a gene. There are 13 residues in the CDR3. The study's findings and limits: Patients with Type 1 diabetes showed moderately but significantly shorter TCRB CDR3s in all four CD4+ subsets. Overrepresentation of cells with high TCR expression could result from cDNA sequencing.

Every isolated RNA sample was fully reverse transcribed, so sequencing captured expressed TCRB transcripts. Sequenced by immunoSEQ multiplex PCR; TCRdb stores in-frame clones only, minus some. This sample has 250,000 to 300,000 clones, with roughly an eighth found just once. Purity exceeding 98% was reached by all sorted populations. This clone was seen a few times. No antigen is known for it. Sequenced: naive CD4+ T cells from blood. The rearrangement joins TRBV29-1 to TRBJ1-2; 8 nucleotides line up with TRBD1. The clonotype comes from a man in his thirties or forties with type 1 diabetes. CDR3 residues: CSAQQGVGYGYTF. CDR3 coding DNA: TGCAGCGCCCAACAGGGGGTCGGCTATGGCTACACCTTC.